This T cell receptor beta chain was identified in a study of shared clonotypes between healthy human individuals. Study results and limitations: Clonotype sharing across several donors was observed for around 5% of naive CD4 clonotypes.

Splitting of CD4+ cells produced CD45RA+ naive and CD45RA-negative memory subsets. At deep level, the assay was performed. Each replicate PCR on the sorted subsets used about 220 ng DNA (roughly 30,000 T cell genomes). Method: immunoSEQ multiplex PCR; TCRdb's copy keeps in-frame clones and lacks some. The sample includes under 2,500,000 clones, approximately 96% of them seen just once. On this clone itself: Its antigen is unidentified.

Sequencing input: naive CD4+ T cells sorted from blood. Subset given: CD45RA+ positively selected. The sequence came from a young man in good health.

The CDR3 nucleotides read TGCGCCAGCGGCGCAGGTCCACTCACCGGGGAGCTGTTTTTT. It specifies CASGAGPLTGELFF. The V call is TRBV5-1, the J call TRBJ2-2; no reliable D call. Trimming removed 7 bases from V and 4 bases from J, with 14 bases in between. The CDR3 is made up of 14 amino acids. Germline CDR1 is SGHRS and CDR2 is YFSETQ.